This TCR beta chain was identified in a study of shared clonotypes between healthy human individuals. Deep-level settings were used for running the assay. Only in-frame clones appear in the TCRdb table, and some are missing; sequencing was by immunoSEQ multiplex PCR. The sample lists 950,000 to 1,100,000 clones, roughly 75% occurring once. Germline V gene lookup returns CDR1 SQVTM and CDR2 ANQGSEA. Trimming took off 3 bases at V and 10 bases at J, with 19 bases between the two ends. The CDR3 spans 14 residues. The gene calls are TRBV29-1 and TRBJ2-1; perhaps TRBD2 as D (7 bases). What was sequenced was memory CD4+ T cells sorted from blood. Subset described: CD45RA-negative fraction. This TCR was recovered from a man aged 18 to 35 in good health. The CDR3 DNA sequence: TGCAGCGTTGATGAGGGGGAGGGCCGTAGAGAGCAGTTCTTC. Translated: CSVDEGEGRREQFF.